This T cell receptor beta chain came from a study of cytomegalovirus exposure and HLA in healthy donors. V gave up 4 bases and J gave up 3 bases, with 10 bases separating them. This CDR3 is 13 amino acids long. Germline CDR1 GTSNPN, CDR2 SVGIG (reference sequence). As for this clone: No antigen is known for it.

PCR involved 60 Vbeta and 13 Jbeta primers. Original data processing: Unique TCR beta chains totaled roughly 79 million in a later count, with roughly 10 million of them shared. Profiling relied on immunoSEQ multiplex PCR, and the TCRdb table lists in-frame clones only, not all of them. V, J and clone size are those of that table, while D and trimming were read from the DNA. In the table there are 120,000 to 150,000 clones, approximately 83% of which are singletons. Study results and caveats: Several of the most significant clusters appeared linked to common viral pathogens, based on a later analysis. Productive status was seen about 90% or about 30% of the time for most TCR beta V segments in an earlier analysis.

The sequenced sample was PBMCs. The clonotype was recovered from a man in his forties in good health and CMV-seropositive. The chain uses TRBV30 and TRBJ2-1; possibly TRBD1 for D (5 bases). The CDR3 loop reads CAWKTAGYNEQFF. Written as DNA, the CDR3 is TGTGCCTGGAAGACAGCCGGCTACAATGAGCAGTTCTTC.